The TCR beta chain under discussion was sequenced for a study of OX40 agonist ivuxolimab in advanced cancers. The wider study: Ivuxolimab doses were 0.01, 0.1, 0.3, 1.5, 3 or 10 mg/kg every 2 weeks. Three patients, one with hepatocellular carcinoma and two with cutaneous melanoma, achieved partial responses.

CDR3 size: 15 residues. The V gene's germline CDR1 is MDHEN and CDR2 SYDVKM. V lost 5 bases to trimming and J lost 10 bases; unmatched junction nucleotides: 8. The method was immunoSEQ multiplex PCR; TCRdb's version includes in-frame clones alone and lacks a portion of them. The data contain approximately 70,000 clones, approximately 80% of them singletons. Study observations and caveats: Among T cells, CD8+ cells averaged more expanded clones than CD4+ cells.

To note about this clone: Its antigen is not identified.

This TCR derives from an adult with an advanced solid tumor such as melanoma, head and neck, liver or kidney cancer. This sample comprised CD4+ or CD8+ T cells sorted from blood, obtained in a trial of the OX40 agonist ivuxolimab. This sequence joins TRBV28 and TRBJ1-6; the match to TRBD1 covers 10 bases. DNA for the CDR3: TGTGCCAGCAGTCTAGGGGACAGGGGAAAGTCACCCCTCCACTTT. Its translation: CASSLGDRGKSPLHF.